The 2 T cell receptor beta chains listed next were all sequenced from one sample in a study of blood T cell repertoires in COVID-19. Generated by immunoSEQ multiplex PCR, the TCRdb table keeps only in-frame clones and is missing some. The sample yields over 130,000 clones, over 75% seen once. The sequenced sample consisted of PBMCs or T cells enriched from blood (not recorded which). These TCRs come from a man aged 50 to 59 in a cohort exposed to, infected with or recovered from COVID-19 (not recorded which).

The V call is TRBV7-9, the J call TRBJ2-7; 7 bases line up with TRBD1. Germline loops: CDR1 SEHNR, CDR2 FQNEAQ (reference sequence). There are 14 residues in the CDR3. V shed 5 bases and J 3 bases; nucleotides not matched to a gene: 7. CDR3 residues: CASSHRDSGYEQYF. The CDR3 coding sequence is TGTGCCAGCAGCCACAGGGACAGTGGCTACGAGCAGTACTTC.

The CDR3 is CASSSQGVYNEQFF. The CDR3 bases are TGTGCCAGCAGCTCTCAAGGGGTCTACAATGAGCAGTTCTTC. The V gene is TRBV11-2, the J gene TRBJ2-1, with D possibly matching TRBD1 (5 bases). The CDR3 sequence is 14 residues long. From germline, CDR1 is SGHAT and CDR2 FQNNGV. Between the trimmed V and J ends, which lost 4 bases and 3 bases, there was a span of 10 bases.